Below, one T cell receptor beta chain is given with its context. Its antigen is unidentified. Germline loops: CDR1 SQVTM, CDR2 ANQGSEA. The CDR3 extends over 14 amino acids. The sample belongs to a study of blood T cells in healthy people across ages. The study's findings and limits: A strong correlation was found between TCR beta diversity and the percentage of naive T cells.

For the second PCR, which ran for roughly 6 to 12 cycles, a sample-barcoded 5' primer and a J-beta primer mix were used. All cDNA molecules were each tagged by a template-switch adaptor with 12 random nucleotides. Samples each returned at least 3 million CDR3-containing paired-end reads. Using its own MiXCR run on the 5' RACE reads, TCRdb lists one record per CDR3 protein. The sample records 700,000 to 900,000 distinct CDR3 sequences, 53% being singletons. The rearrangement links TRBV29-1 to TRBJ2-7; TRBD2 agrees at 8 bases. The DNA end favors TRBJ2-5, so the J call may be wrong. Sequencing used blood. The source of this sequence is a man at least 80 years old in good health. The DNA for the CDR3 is TGCAGCTCATCGGGTCAAGCGGGAGCGGAGACCCAGTACTTC. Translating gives CSSSGQAGAETQYF.